The sequence of this TCR beta chain was determined in a study of T cell changes during pregnancy in multiple sclerosis (dated 2019 in TCRdb). Study-wide context: Changes in the T cell repertoire over the course of pregnancy were examined in this study in women with multiple sclerosis.

A remark on this clone: The clone's antigen remains unknown. No much larger clone exists at a distance of one base, and base qualities are not known.

Library method: the immunoSEQ multiplex PCR assay. What TCRdb holds here is the immuneACCESS table cut down to in-frame rearrangements. Part of the clones is not present; checked against another copy, under half of the missing clones reflect an unresolved V gene, and the others are unexplained. The sample data list 40,000 to 50,000 clones, and 80% to 95% of these were observed just once. Roughly 3.9% of the sample rests with the top ten. From a lookup of the germline V gene, CDR1 and CDR2 are SGHRS and YFSETQ. The CDR3 measures 14 amino acids from cysteine to phenylalanine. The retained sequence is limited to the CDR3, 42 bases, with the frame set at the first base. Trimming removed 3 bases from V and 7 bases from J; the gene matches leave 8 bases unexplained.

This sequence originates from a female donor with multiple sclerosis, enrolled in a pregnancy study. The specimen comprised CD8+ T cells from peripheral blood mononuclear cells, sampled after pregnancy. The sequence links TRBV5-1 to TRBJ1-1; 8 nucleotides in the junction match TRBD1. CDR3 region: CASSSTGVKIEAFF. DNA sequence: TGCGCCAGCAGCTCGACAGGGGTTAAAATTGAAGCTTTCTTT.